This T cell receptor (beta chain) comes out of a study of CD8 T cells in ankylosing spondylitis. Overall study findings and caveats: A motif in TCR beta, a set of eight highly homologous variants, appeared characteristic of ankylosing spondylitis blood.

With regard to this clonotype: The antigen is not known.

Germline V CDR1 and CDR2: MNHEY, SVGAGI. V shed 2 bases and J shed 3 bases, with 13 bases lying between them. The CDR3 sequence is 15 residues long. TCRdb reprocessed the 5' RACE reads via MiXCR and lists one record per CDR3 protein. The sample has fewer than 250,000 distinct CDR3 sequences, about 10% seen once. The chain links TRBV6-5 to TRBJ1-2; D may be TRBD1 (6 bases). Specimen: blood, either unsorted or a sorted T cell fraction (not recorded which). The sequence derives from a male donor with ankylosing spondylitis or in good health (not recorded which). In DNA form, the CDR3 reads TGTGCCAGCAGTTACGTGGGGGCGCGCGACTATGGCTACACCTTC. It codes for CASSYVGARDYGYTF.